These 30 T cell receptor beta chains were all obtained from the same sample, sequenced in a study of blood T cells in healthy people across ages. Primed by a sample-barcoded 5' primer and a J-beta primer mix, a second PCR proceeded for 7 to 11 cycles. One entry per CDR3 protein results from TCRdb running MiXCR on the 5' RACE reads. The table shows about 570,000 distinct CDR3 sequences, with around a quarter occurring only once. Another study also made use of these data, one on T cells of mothers and their children.

Sequences were obtained from blood. These receptors all come from a boy younger than 10 in good health.

The chain couples TRBV6-5 to TRBJ2-3; D gene uncertain. CDR3 length: 15 amino acids. The germline CDR1 and CDR2 sequences are MNHEY and SVGAGI. V was trimmed by 6 bases and J by 6 bases, leaving 19 bases between them. The CDR3 DNA sequence: TGTGCCAGCAGACCCCTCGGTAGGCCTCTGGATACGCAGTATTTT. This gives the protein CASRPLGRPLDTQYF.

The chain recombines TRBV12-3 or TRBV12-4 with TRBJ2-2, with 8 nucleotides matching TRBD1. The CDR3 is 15 amino acids. J was trimmed by 4 bases and V by 7 bases; bases with no gene match: 8. Here the CDR3 reads CASKEQGVRTGELFF. The CDR3 DNA is TGTGCCAGCAAAGAACAGGGGGTACGCACCGGGGAGCTGTTTTTT.

There are a few counts of this clonotype. CDR3 in DNA: TGTGCCAGCAGCTTGAGAATTGGCACAGATACGCAGTATTTT. Translated: CASSLRIGTDTQYF. The J gene is TRBJ2-3, the V gene TRBV7-2, with no clear D. From germline, CDR1 is SGHTA and CDR2 FQGNSA. The CDR3 has 14 amino acids. Trimming took off 3 bases at V and 1 base at J, with 8 bases between the two ends.

The CDR3 DNA reads TGTGCCAGCAGCTTACCACTAGGTGGCGAGACCCAGTACTTC. The encoded protein is CASSLPLGGETQYF. This chain links TRBV7-9 with TRBJ2-5; perhaps TRBD2 as D (5 bases). CDR1 SEHNR and CDR2 FQNEAQ come from the germline V gene (reference sequence). The CDR3 has 14 amino acids. V was trimmed by 2 bases and J by 5 bases, leaving 12 bases between them. The variable domain in full, completed from reference TRBV7-9 and TRBJ2-5, reads DTGVSQNPRHKITKRGQNVTFRCDPISEHNRLYWYRQTLGQGPEFLTYFQNEAQLEKSRLLSDRFSAERPKGSFSTLEIQRTEQGDSAMYLCASSLPLGGETQYFGPGTRLLVL.

The chain employs TRBV7-8 and TRBJ2-3; 14 positions match TRBD2. Germline V gene lookup returns CDR1 SGHVS and CDR2 FQNEAQ. The length of the CDR3 is 17 residues. J lost 5 bases, V lost 5 bases, and 9 bases had no gene match. The CDR3 sequence is CASSPQTSGGAKDTQYF. DNA for the CDR3: TGTGCCAGCAGCCCCCAGACTAGCGGGGGGGCCAAAGATACGCAGTATTTT.

The rearrangement uses TRBV4-2 and TRBJ2-2, with unresolved D. CDR3 length: 13 residues. The germline V and J ends were trimmed by 3 bases and 6 bases, with 8 bases remaining between them. Germline V gene lookup returns CDR1 LGHNA and CDR2 YNFKEQ. The CDR3 region is CASSHLGSGELFF. The CDR3 bases are TGTGCCAGCAGCCACCTAGGGTCCGGGGAGCTGTTTTTT.

This chain connects TRBV6-2 or TRBV6-3 to TRBJ2-1, with unresolved D. The germline CDR1 and CDR2 sequences are MNHEY and SVGEGT. V was trimmed by 0 bases and J by 0 bases, leaving 12 bases between them. CDR3 length: 17 residues. The CDR3 sequence: CASSYSPLRSSYNEQFF. DNA of the CDR3: TGTGCCAGCAGTTACTCCCCTTTAAGGAGCTCCTACAATGAGCAGTTCTTC.

The table lists this clonotype with a count of one. This CDR3 reads CASSAGGEAFF. The CDR3 DNA is TGTGCCAGCAGTGCTGGGGGGGAAGCTTTCTTT. The rearrangement links TRBV25-1 to TRBJ1-1, with D possibly matching TRBD1 (5 bases). This CDR3 is built from 11 residues. CDR1 and CDR2 (germline): MGHDK, SYGVNS. V was pared by 4 bases and J by 8 bases, with 8 bases between.

V and J are TRBV29-1 and TRBJ2-5, with TRBD2 matching 10 bases. Gene TRBJ2-1 matches the end of the DNA better, so the J call may be wrong. The CDR3 runs 14 residues. In germline, CDR1 is SQVTM, CDR2 ANQGSEA. CDR3 nucleotide sequence: TGCAGCGTTGAAGAAGGAGCGGGAGGGAATGAGCAGTTCTTC. Protein product: CSVEEGAGGNEQFF.

A few counts support this clonotype. This chain uses TRBV27 with TRBJ2-5; D possibly corresponds to TRBD2 (5 bases). V was cut by 0 bases and J by 1 base, with 18 bases left in between. Germline-derived CDR1 and CDR2 are MNHEY and SMNVEV (reference sequence). CDR3 length equals 18 residues. The CDR3 protein is CASSLSHVEALVQETQYF. The DNA of the CDR3 is TGTGCCAGCAGTTTATCTCATGTGGAGGCCCTAGTCCAAGAGACCCAGTACTTC.

The genes are TRBV9 and TRBJ2-1, with D unclear. Between the trimmed V and J ends, which lost 1 base and 10 bases, there was a span of 6 bases. Germline V CDR1 and CDR2: SGDLS, YYNGEE. This CDR3 region has 11 residues. Here the CDR3 reads CASSVNDEQFF. CDR3 nucleotides: TGTGCCAGCAGCGTAAATGACGAGCAGTTCTTC.

This clonotype occurred once. The chain links TRBV2 to TRBJ1-4, with D tentatively TRBD1 (5 bases). The V end lost 6 bases, the J end lost 6 bases, and 20 bases lay between the germline ends. Germline CDR1 and CDR2: SNHLY and FYNNEI. The CDR3 is 16 amino acids. The CDR3 spells CASRGGTGREDEKLFF. CDR3 DNA: TGTGCCAGCAGGGGGGGTACGGGACGAGAGGATGAAAAACTGTTTTTT.

This clonotype was counted a few times. The chain uses TRBV18 and TRBJ2-7; a possible D gene is TRBD2 (6 bases). Germline CDR1 reads KGHSH; CDR2 reads LQKENI. V was clipped by 3 bases and J by 0 bases, with 12 bases between them. There are 15 residues in the CDR3. For the CDR3, the DNA is TGTGCCAGCTCACCGGAGGCGGGGAACTCCTACGAGCAGTACTTC. Residues: CASSPEAGNSYEQYF. The whole variable domain, filled in from reference TRBV18 and TRBJ2-7, reads NAGVMQNPRHLVRRRGQEARLRCSPMKGHSHVYWYRQLPEEGLKFMVYLQKENIIDESGMPKERFSAEFPKEGPSILRIQQVVRGDSAAYFCASSPEAGNSYEQYFGPGTRLTVT.

The rearrangement links TRBV7-9 to TRBJ2-1, with a tentative D call TRBD2 (5 bases). V lost 5 bases and J 2 bases, leaving 16 bases between the germline ends. Germline V CDR1 and CDR2: SEHNR, FQNEAQ (reference sequence). The CDR3 contains 16 residues. The CDR3 loop is CASSNSRDPPYNEQFF. The CDR3 DNA reads TGTGCCAGCAGCAACTCCCGGGATCCCCCCTACAATGAGCAGTTCTTC. Full variable domain (remainder filled in from reference TRBV7-9 and TRBJ2-1): DTGVSQNPRHKITKRGQNVTFRCDPISEHNRLYWYRQTLGQGPEFLTYFQNEAQLEKSRLLSDRFSAERPKGSFSTLEIQRTEQGDSAMYLCASSNSRDPPYNEQFFGPGTRLTVL.

This clonotype appeared a few times. The chain combines TRBV24-1 with TRBJ2-1; D call uncertain. The tail of the sequence fits TRBJ2-7 better, so the J call may be wrong. CDR1 is KGHDR and CDR2 is SFDVKD in the germline V gene. The CDR3 is made up of 13 amino acids. The CDR3 coding sequence is TGTGCCACCAGTGATCTCCTTTATTACGAGCAGTACTTC. Its translation is CATSDLLYYEQYF.

This clonotype was seen only a few times. The rearrangement links TRBV7-9 to TRBJ2-5, with 11 bases fitting TRBD1. The J call may be mistaken, given a closer DNA end match to TRBJ2-1. Germline CDR1 SEHNR, CDR2 FQNEAQ (reference sequence). This CDR3 is 17 amino acids long. In DNA, the CDR3 is TGTGCCAGCAGCTTGAAAGGGCCAGGGACAGGGGGCAATGAGCAGTTCTTC. Its translation is CASSLKGPGTGGNEQFF.

This clonotype has a handful of counts. This chain uses TRBV29-1 with TRBJ2-5; 8 bases align to TRBD1. In germline, CDR1 is SQVTM, CDR2 ANQGSEA. The CDR3 runs to 13 residues. Germline trimming cut 4 bases from V and 4 bases from J; bases unmatched to any gene: 5. CDR3 bases: TGCAGCGTTGGACAGGGGCGTGTAGAGACCCAGTACTTC. This translates into CSVGQGRVETQYF.

The table lists this clonotype with a few counts. V and J are TRBV2 and TRBJ2-2, with D unclear. The CDR3 covers 15 residues. V shed 1 base and J shed 4 bases, with 10 bases lying between them. CDR1 is SNHLY and CDR2 is FYNNEI in the germline V gene. CDR3 coding DNA: TGTGCCAGCAGTGAAGGGCTAGTCGGCACCGGGGAGCTGTTTTTT. This encodes CASSEGLVGTGELFF.

This clonotype was counted a few times. The chain couples TRBV29-1 to TRBJ2-1; D is undetermined. The assigned J gene may be wrong: the sequence end matches TRBJ2-7 better. This CDR3 has 11 amino acids. Germline V gene sequence: CDR1 SQVTM, CDR2 ANQGSEA. CDR3 nucleotide sequence: TGCAGCGTTGATCTGGGTGGAGAGCAGTACTTC. Translation gives CSVDLGGEQYF.

This clonotype has more than one count but fewer than ten. The rearrangement uses TRBV6-6 and TRBJ2-7, with TRBD1 as a possible D gene (5 bases). V was clipped by 2 bases and J by 5 bases, with 10 bases between them. CDR3 size: 13 residues. Germline CDR1 is MNHNY and CDR2 is SVGAGI (reference sequence). The DNA for the CDR3 is TGTGCCAGCAGTTACGGGGCATGGAACGAGCAGTACTTC. Translated: CASSYGAWNEQYF.

The chain joins TRBV9 to TRBJ2-1, with TRBD1 identical over 7 bases. Per germline, CDR1 SGDLS and CDR2 YYNGEE. The V gene end was trimmed by 0 bases and the J gene end by 6 bases; junction bases not matched to a gene: 6. The CDR3 contains 15 residues. As DNA, the CDR3 is TGTGCCAGCAGCGTAGCCCAGGGGGTTACCAATGAGCAGTTCTTC. Its protein product is CASSVAQGVTNEQFF.

The chain has TRBV12-3 or TRBV12-4 and TRBJ1-5; the match to TRBD1 covers 7 bases. V dropped 7 bases and J dropped 0; count of bases not matched to a gene: 9. This CDR3 spans 16 amino acids. In DNA, the CDR3 is TGTGCCAGCACCCATCAGGGGGGGGATAGCAATCAGCCCCAGCATTTT. The encoded protein is CASTHQGGDSNQPQHF.

This clonotype was observed many times. The J gene is TRBJ2-7, the V gene TRBV5-5; 7 nucleotides align to TRBD2. The germline CDR1 and CDR2 sequences are SGHKS and YYEKEE (reference sequence). Trimming cost V 2 bases and J 5 bases; bases outside gene matches: 7. The CDR3 spans 14 residues. The CDR3 DNA is TGTGCCAGCAGCTTACGCGGGAGACTCCACGAGCAGTACTTC. This sequence encodes CASSLRGRLHEQYF.

V usage is TRBV5-1 and J usage is TRBJ2-5; 9 nucleotides align to TRBD2. The DNA end favors TRBJ2-1, so the J call may be wrong. Germline values: CDR1 SGHRS, CDR2 YFSETQ. The CDR3 contains 14 residues. The CDR3 nucleotides are TGCGCCAGCAGCACCGGGACTAGCCCTCAAGAGCAGTTCTTC. Translation gives CASSTGTSPQEQFF.

V is TRBV18 and J is TRBJ2-4; 7 bases fit TRBD1. The CDR3 runs to 15 residues. Germline assignment: CDR1 KGHSH and CDR2 LQKENI. Trimming removed 3 bases from V and 3 bases from J; junction bases left unmatched: 5. The CDR3 spells CASSPSRDSKNIQYF. The CDR3 bases are TGTGCCAGCTCACCCAGCCGGGACAGCAAAAACATTCAGTACTTC. Full variable domain (missing parts from reference TRBV18 and TRBJ2-4): NAGVMQNPRHLVRRRGQEARLRCSPMKGHSHVYWYRQLPEEGLKFMVYLQKENIIDESGMPKERFSAEFPKEGPSILRIQQVVRGDSAAYFCASSPSRDSKNIQYFGAGTRLSVL.

The rearrangement links TRBV18 to TRBJ1-1; weak D call: TRBD1 (6 bases). Germline V gene data show CDR1 as KGHSH and CDR2 as LQKENI. The CDR3 consists of 14 residues. V was trimmed by 3 bases and J by 4 bases, leaving 12 bases between them. CDR3 bases: TGTGCCAGCTCACCCCGACAGGCGACCACTGAAGCTTTCTTT. The encoded protein is CASSPRQATTEAFF.

This clonotype was observed a handful of times. V gene TRBV2 combines with J gene TRBJ2-1; D is possibly TRBD1 or TRBD2 (5 bases each). The germline CDR1 and CDR2 sequences are SNHLY and FYNNEI. V dropped 6 bases and J dropped 7 bases, with 13 bases sitting between them. CDR3 length: 13 residues. The CDR3 sequence: CASRPRGENEQFF. The CDR3 nucleotides read TGTGCCAGCAGACCAAGGGGAGAGAATGAGCAGTTCTTC.

This rearrangement joins TRBV7-2 to TRBJ2-3; TRBD2 aligns across 9 bases. Trimming cost V 10 bases and J 4 bases; bases outside gene matches: 9. The germline V gene has CDR1 SGHTA and CDR2 FQGNSA. The CDR3 consists of 14 residues. The CDR3 nucleotides read TGTGCCACTTCCAGCGGGAGGCGGTCAGATACGCAGTATTTT. Residues: CATSSGRRSDTQYF.

In this sample, this clonotype turned up a few times. J is TRBJ2-5 and V is TRBV27; D unresolved. Germline CDR1 is MNHEY and CDR2 is SMNVEV (reference sequence). The CDR3 runs 13 residues. V gave up 6 bases and J gave up 1 base, with 9 bases separating them. The DNA of the CDR3 is TGTGCCAGCAGGGTTATGCCCCAAGAGACCCAGTACTTC. Protein product: CASRVMPQETQYF.

The chain carries TRBV7-3 and TRBJ2-7, with 11 bases matching TRBD2. The junction had 9 bases not matched to a gene; V was cut back by 3 bases and J by 2 bases. The CDR3 runs to 17 residues. Germline V gives CDR1 SGHTA, CDR2 FQGTGA. CDR3 coding DNA: TGTGCCAGCAGCTTCCTAGCGGGGGGCCTTACCACCTACGAGCAGTACTTC. Translation gives CASSFLAGGLTTYEQYF. Complete variable domain (other parts from reference TRBV7-3 and TRBJ2-7): GAGVSQTPSNKVTEKGKYVELRCDPISGHTALYWYRQSLGQGPEFLIYFQGTGAADDSGLPNDRFFAVRPEGSVSTLKIQRTERGDSAVYLCASSFLAGGLTTYEQYFGPGTRLTVT.